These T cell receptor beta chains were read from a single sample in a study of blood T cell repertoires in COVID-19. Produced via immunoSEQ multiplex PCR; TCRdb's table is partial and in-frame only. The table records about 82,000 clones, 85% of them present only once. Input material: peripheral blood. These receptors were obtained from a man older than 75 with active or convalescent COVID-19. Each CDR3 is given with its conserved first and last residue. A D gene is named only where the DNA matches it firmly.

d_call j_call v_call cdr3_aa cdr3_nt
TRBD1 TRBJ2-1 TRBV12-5 CASQTGTGVNEQFF TGTGCTAGCCAAACCGGGACAGGTGTCAATGAGCAGTTCTTC
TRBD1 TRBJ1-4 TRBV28 CASSRQGVREKLFF TGTGCCAGCAGTAGACAGGGGGTCAGGGAAAAACTGTTTTTT
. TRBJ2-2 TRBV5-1 CASRPLETGELFF TGCGCCAGCAGACCTCTAGAGACCGGGGAGCTGTTTTTT
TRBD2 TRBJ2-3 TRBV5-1 CASSHGTSGSGRDTQYF TGCGCCAGCAGCCACGGGACTAGCGGGAGTGGTAGAGATACGCAGTATTTT
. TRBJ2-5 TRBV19 CASSTNYVPTGGRTQYF TGTGCCAGTAGTACCAATTACGTACCAACAGGCGGAAGGACCCAGTACTTC
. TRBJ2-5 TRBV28 CASRRDSQETQYF TGTGCCAGCAGGCGGGACAGCCAAGAGACCCAGTACTTC
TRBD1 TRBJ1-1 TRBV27 CASGDSQVNTEAFF TGTGCCAGCGGGGACAGTCAAGTGAACACTGAAGCTTTCTTT
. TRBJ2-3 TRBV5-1 CASSLGLSTDTQYF TGCGCCAGCAGCTTAGGACTAAGCACAGATACGCAGTATTTT
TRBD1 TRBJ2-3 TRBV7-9 CASSLDRGDTQYF TGTGCCAGCAGCCTTGACAGGGGCGATACGCAGTATTTT
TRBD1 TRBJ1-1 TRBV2 CASTLTGVNTEAFF TGTGCCAGCACCCTGACAGGGGTGAACACTGAAGCTTTCTTT
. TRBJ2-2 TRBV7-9 CASSLTGEIGELFF TGTGCCAGCAGCTTAACCGGGGAGATCGGGGAGCTGTTTTTT
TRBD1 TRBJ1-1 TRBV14 CASSQVAGGFVAEAFF TGTGCCAGCAGCCAAGTAGCAGGGGGCTTTGTGGCTGAAGCTTTCTTT
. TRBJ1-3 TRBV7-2 CASSFDSRSGNTIYF TGTGCCAGCAGCTTCGACAGTCGCTCTGGAAACACCATATATTTT
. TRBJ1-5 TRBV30 CAWSVPNLFSNQPQHF TGTGCCTGGAGTGTCCCTAACTTATTTAGCAATCAGCCCCAGCATTTT
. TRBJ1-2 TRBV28 CASGAGGRDGYTF TGTGCCAGCGGAGCCGGGGGACGGGACGGCTACACCTTC
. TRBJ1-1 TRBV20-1 CSASRQAESTEAFF TGCAGTGCTAGTCGGCAGGCCGAGAGCACTGAAGCTTTCTTT